This T cell receptor (beta chain) appears in the sequencing data of a study of T-cell memory formation after mild COVID-19. Study findings and constraints: The authors did not confirm SARS-CoV-2 specificity of second-wave clones peaking day 37.

As concerns this clonotype: Its antigen is still unknown.

From the 5' RACE reads, TCRdb called clonotypes with MiXCR, one entry per CDR3 protein. Of 400,000 or so distinct CDR3 sequences detected, more than 20% appear once; the ten largest clones hold approximately 13%. The CDR3 is made up of 13 amino acids. V lost 3 bases and J lost 7, with 13 bases in between. What was sequenced was PBMCs or a T cell subset sorted from them (not recorded which). The sequence was obtained from an adult woman who had mild COVID-19 (a few samples of this study predate the infection). Cell type and time point are not known. The chain links TRBV12-3 or TRBV12-4 to TRBJ2-7; the D is unclear. DNA for the CDR3: TGTGCCAGCAGTTTTACTGGGATTCGAGAGCAGTACTTC. It specifies CASSFTGIREQYF.